This T cell receptor beta chain stems from a study of cytomegalovirus exposure and HLA in healthy donors. PCR employed 60 Vbeta and 13 Jbeta primers. Profiling relied on immunoSEQ multiplex PCR, and the TCRdb table lists in-frame clones only, not all of them. The sample records more than 50,000 clones, 60% to 80% being singletons. Germline values: CDR1 MNHEY, CDR2 SVGAGI. This CDR3 is 15 amino acids long. Trimming took off 11 bases at V and 0 bases at J, with 17 bases between the two ends. The rearrangement uses TRBV6-5 and TRBJ2-1; no clear D gene. The receptor was isolated from a woman between 35 and 50 years old in good health and CMV-seropositive. Specimen: PBMCs. The CDR3 sequence: CAAAATQSSYNEQFF. CDR3 nucleotides: TGTGCCGCGGCAGCTACCCAGAGCTCCTACAATGAGCAGTTCTTC.